This TCR beta chain comes out of a study of beta chain features in type 1 diabetes. Study-level points and caveats: A closer apparent resemblance between naive, central memory and Treg TCRB repertoires was seen in patients than in healthy donors.

The entirety of the isolated RNA underwent reverse transcription, so expressed TCRB transcripts were sequenced. Measured with immunoSEQ multiplex PCR; TCRdb has only the in-frame clones, and not every one. The table has roughly 170,000 clones, less than 15% seen once. On this clone itself: Its antigen is unknown.

CDR1 and CDR2 from the germline V gene are SQVTM and ANQGSEA. The length of the CDR3 is 13 residues. Trimming pared 3 bases from V and 0 bases from J, leaving 9 bases between. The chain couples TRBV29-1 to TRBJ2-7; weak D call: TRBD1 (5 bases). The sample comprised central memory CD4+ T cells from blood. This receptor was obtained from a woman under 30 in good health. CDR3 nucleotide sequence: TGCAGCGTTGATTCAGGGCTCTCCTACGAGCAGTACTTC. Amino acids: CSVDSGLSYEQYF.